This record concerns one TCR beta chain sequence. As handled by the study authors: From reference gene primer amplification, estimates of nucleated cell counts were derived. Method: immunoSEQ multiplex PCR; TCRdb's copy keeps in-frame clones and lacks some. D and trimming come from the DNA, and the V and J calls and clone size come from that table. This repertoire shows 120,000 to 150,000 clones, about 83% found once; its top ten account for 8.5% to 9%. V shed 5 bases and J 8 bases; nucleotides not matched to a gene: 14. The V gene's germline CDR1 is MDHEN and CDR2 SYDVKM. This CDR3 contains 15 residues. This entry is derived from a study of blood T cell repertoires in COVID-19. Study at large: Samples came from the United States, Italy and Spain, spanning acute and convalescent COVID-19.

The receptor was isolated from a woman in her forties or fifties with active or convalescent COVID-19. This chain links TRBV28 with TRBJ2-7; 8 nucleotides line up with TRBD1. Material for sequencing was peripheral blood. CDR3 sequence reads: CASSPPGTGIRKQYF. For the CDR3, the DNA is TGTGCCAGCAGTCCCCCCGGGACAGGAATTAGGAAGCAGTACTTC.